This TCR beta chain was identified during a study of blood T cell repertoires in COVID-19. The protocol was immunoSEQ multiplex PCR, while the TCRdb copy is restricted to in-frame clones and leaves out a portion. This sample has around 260,000 clones, with around 80% found just once. The V gene's germline CDR1 is LGHDT and CDR2 YNNKEL (reference sequence). V lost 0 bases and J lost 7, with 10 bases in between. There are 14 residues in the CDR3. The gene calls are TRBV3-1 (or the pseudogene TRBV3-2) and TRBJ1-5, with D hard to call. This TCR came from a man aged 25-45 years with acute COVID-19. Sample: PBMCs or T cells enriched from blood (not recorded which). CDR3 residues: CASSQDTAAQPQHF. Written as DNA, the CDR3 is TGTGCCAGCAGCCAAGATACGGCGGCCCAGCCCCAGCATTTT.